A single sample gave rise to the 15 T cell receptor beta chains below, sequenced in a study of T-cell memory formation after mild COVID-19. TCRdb reprocessed the 5' RACE reads with MiXCR, giving one entry per CDR3 protein. Counted here are about 470,000 distinct CDR3 sequences, 15% to 20% occurring once; the ten biggest clones make up around 12%. What was sequenced was PBMCs or a T cell subset sorted from them (not recorded which). Receptors originate from an adult woman who had mild COVID-19 (a few samples of this study predate the infection). Cell type and time point are not known.

This clonotype showed up many times. V is TRBV24-1 and J is TRBJ2-5, with TRBD2 matching over 7 bases. The CDR3 is 11 residues long. Trimming cost V 12 bases and J 5 bases; bases outside gene matches: 5. Germline lookup yields CDR1 KGHDR and CDR2 SFDVKD. DNA of the CDR3: TGTGCCGCCTCCGGGGGGGAGACCCAGTACTTC. Encoded protein: CAASGGETQYF.

V and J are TRBV4-1 and TRBJ2-1, with D tentatively TRBD2 (7 bases). This CDR3 region has 15 residues. With 0 bases removed from V and 4 bases from J, the gap between germline ends came to 10 bases. Germline V lookup: CDR1 MGHRA, CDR2 YSYEKL. CDR3 DNA: TGCGCCAGCAGCCAAGATGGGGGGGCATACAATGAGCAGTTCTTC. Protein product: CASSQDGGAYNEQFF.

This clonotype was counted only a few times. The gene calls are TRBV7-6 and TRBJ2-7; 7 bases fit TRBD2. With V trimmed by 1 base and J by 3 bases, 6 bases remained unmatched. Germline V gene lookup returns CDR1 SGHVS and CDR2 FNYEAQ. The CDR3 runs to 15 residues. CDR3 DNA sequence: TGTGCCAGCAGCTTAGAAGTGGGGGGGGTCTACGAGCAGTACTTC. It specifies CASSLEVGGVYEQYF.

The chain recombines TRBV4-1 with TRBJ2-7; maybe TRBD1 (6 bases). This CDR3 has 16 amino acids. Per germline, CDR1 MGHRA and CDR2 YSYEKL. The germline V and J ends were trimmed by 0 bases and 5 bases, with 17 bases remaining between them. The CDR3 bases are TGCGCCAGCAGCCAAGAAAGGGGGAGAGGGGATGACGAGCAGTACTTC. Its translation: CASSQERGRGDDEQYF.

The chain is built from TRBV5-1 and TRBJ1-2; TRBD1 is a possible D gene (5 bases). The germline V gene has CDR1 SGHRS and CDR2 YFSETQ. This CDR3 comprises 16 residues. Trimming left V 3 bases short and J 4 bases short, with 19 bases between. CDR3 nucleotide sequence: TGCGCCAGCAGCTGGGAGCAGGGTTCCTTCGGCTATGGCTACACCTTC. Translating it yields CASSWEQGSFGYGYTF.

This clonotype was seen a few times. This chain connects TRBV6-2 or TRBV6-3 to TRBJ2-2; unclear D gene. Per the germline V gene, CDR1 is MNHEY and CDR2 is SVGEGT. The CDR3 is made up of 11 amino acids. Between the trimmed V and J ends, which lost 3 bases and 7 bases, there was a span of 3 bases. The CDR3 nucleotides are TGTGCCAGCAGTTATCTCGGGGAGCTGTTTTTT. It codes for CASSYLGELFF.

The chain couples TRBV24-1 to TRBJ2-1, with 9 bases matching TRBD1. V dropped 6 bases and J dropped 4; count of bases not matched to a gene: 3. Germline V gene sequence: CDR1 KGHDR, CDR2 SFDVKD. The CDR3 spans 14 residues. Here the CDR3 DNA reads TGTGCCACCAGTCGCGGACAGGGGTACAATGAGCAGTTCTTC. Translating gives CATSRGQGYNEQFF.

The gene calls are TRBV19 and TRBJ2-1; D gene unclear. CDR1 LNHDA and CDR2 SQIVND come from the germline V gene (reference sequence). With 7 bases removed from V and 6 bases from J, the gap between germline ends came to 16 bases. The CDR3 has 14 residues. The CDR3: CASMSAPGFNEQFF. DNA of the CDR3: TGTGCCAGTATGTCCGCGCCTGGTTTCAATGAGCAGTTCTTC.

The chain is built from TRBV20-1 and TRBJ1-3; 7 bases are a match to TRBD1. Trimming took 6 bases from V and 0 from J; bases not matched to a gene: 8. CDR1 and CDR2 (germline): DFQATT, SNEGSKA (reference sequence). The CDR3 loop spans 15 amino acids. For the CDR3, the DNA is TGCAGTGCCAGGGGGAGGTTTTCCTCTGGAAACACCATATATTTT. Translated, it gives CSARGRFSSGNTIYF.

This rearrangement joins TRBV5-6 to TRBJ2-5, with D tentatively TRBD1 or TRBD2 (5 bases each). Germline V gene data show CDR1 as SGHDT and CDR2 as YYEEEE. Deletions cut 0 bases from V and 5 bases from J, with 20 bases between. The CDR3 contains 17 residues. The CDR3 here is CASSLAGRGVRSETQYF. The CDR3 nucleotides are TGTGCCAGCAGCTTGGCGGGTCGAGGGGTCCGATCGGAGACCCAGTACTTC.

This clonotype was seen a few times. The chain combines TRBV3-1 with TRBJ2-3; D may be TRBD1 (6 bases). Germline V gives CDR1 LGHDT, CDR2 YNNKEL (reference sequence). This CDR3 contains 16 residues. V lost 0 bases and J lost 4, with 14 bases in between. The DNA for the CDR3 is TGTGCCAGCAGCCAAGAGGCAGGGGTCCTTGCAGATACGCAGTATTTT. This sequence encodes CASSQEAGVLADTQYF.

V gene TRBV7-9 combines with J gene TRBJ1-1, with TRBD1 as a possible D gene (6 bases). The germline CDR1 and CDR2 sequences are SEHNR and FQNEAQ (reference sequence). V lost 7 bases to trimming and J lost 3 bases, with 18 bases between them. The CDR3 loop spans 15 amino acids. The CDR3 is CASKGGGHRYTEAFF. The CDR3 DNA is TGTGCCAGCAAGGGGGGAGGACATAGGTACACTGAAGCTTTCTTT.

The J gene is TRBJ2-1, the V gene TRBV19; D ambiguous. V was clipped by 2 bases and J by 0 bases, with 14 bases between them. Per the germline V gene, CDR1 is LNHDA and CDR2 is SQIVND (reference sequence). This CDR3 is built from 17 residues. The CDR3 loop reads CASSITPRPSSYNEQFF. Written as DNA, the CDR3 is TGTGCCAGTAGTATAACTCCGCGTCCGAGCTCCTACAATGAGCAGTTCTTC.

Comments on this clonotype: A read error is possible here, since a much larger clone lies one base away. This sequence joins TRBV2 and TRBJ2-7, with 9 bases lining up with TRBD1. The J segment lost 1 base and the V segment lost 6 bases, leaving 4 bases of the junction unmatched. Germline-derived CDR1 and CDR2 are SNHLY and FYNNEI. This CDR3 spans 14 amino acids. CDR3 loop: CASRTGQGSYEQYF. For the CDR3, the DNA is TGTGCCAGCAGAACCGGACAGGGGTCCTACGAGCAGTACTTC.

This chain connects TRBV20-1 to TRBJ2-1; 16 bases are a match to TRBD2. Germline CDR1 is DFQATT and CDR2 is SNEGSKA (reference sequence). The V segment lost 5 bases and the J segment 8 bases; nucleotides outside the gene matches: 3. This CDR3 comprises 14 residues. In nucleotides, the CDR3 is TGCAGTGCTGGGACTAGCGGGAGGGGCTATGAGCAGTTCTTC. It is translated as CSAGTSGRGYEQFF.